What follows describes a single T cell receptor beta chain. Its antigen is undetermined. This sample includes further DNA sequences coding for the same CDR3. With 2 bases clipped from V and 1 base from J, the junction kept 1 base outside the gene matches. CDR1 and CDR2 (germline): SEHNR, FQNEAQ (reference sequence). The CDR3 runs 15 residues. Method: immunoSEQ multiplex PCR; TCRdb's copy keeps in-frame clones and lacks some. The data show under 300,000 clones, around 90% seen once. This specimen belongs to a study of cytomegalovirus exposure and HLA in healthy donors. General study points: Some public TCRs appeared in many individuals, while most sequences were rare. A list of approximately 160 TCR beta chains associated with cytomegalovirus was given. According to reports, the classifier identified cytomegalovirus status with high specificity and sensitivity.

The clonotype originates from a woman aged 18 to 35 in good health and CMV-seronegative. V and J are TRBV7-9 and TRBJ2-7; 11 nucleotides match TRBD2. The sample taken for sequencing was PBMCs. CDR3 DNA: TGTGCCAGCAGCTTAACTAGCGGGGGATCCTACGAGCAGTACTTC. This gives the protein CASSLTSGGSYEQYF.